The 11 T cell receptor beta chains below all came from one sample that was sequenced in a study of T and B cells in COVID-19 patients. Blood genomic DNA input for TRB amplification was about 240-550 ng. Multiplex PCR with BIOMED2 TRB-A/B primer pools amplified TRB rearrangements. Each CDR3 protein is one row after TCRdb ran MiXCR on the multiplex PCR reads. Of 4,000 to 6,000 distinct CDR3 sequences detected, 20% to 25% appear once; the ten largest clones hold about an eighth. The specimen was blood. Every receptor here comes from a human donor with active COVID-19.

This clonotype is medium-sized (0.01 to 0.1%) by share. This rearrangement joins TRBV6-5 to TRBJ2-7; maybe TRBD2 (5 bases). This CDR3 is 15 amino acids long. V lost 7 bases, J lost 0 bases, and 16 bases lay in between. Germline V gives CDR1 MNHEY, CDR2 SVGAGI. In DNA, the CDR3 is TGTGCCAGCACAATCTCGGGAAGGAGCTCCTACGAGCAGTACTTC. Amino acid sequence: CASTISGRSSYEQYF.

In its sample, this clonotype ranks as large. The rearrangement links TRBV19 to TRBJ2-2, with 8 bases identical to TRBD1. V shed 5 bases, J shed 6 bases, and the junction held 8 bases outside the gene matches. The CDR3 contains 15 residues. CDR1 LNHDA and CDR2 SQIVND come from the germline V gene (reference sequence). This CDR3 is CASSARQGRAGELFF. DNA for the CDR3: TGTGCCAGTAGTGCCCGACAGGGGCGGGCCGGGGAGCTGTTTTTT.

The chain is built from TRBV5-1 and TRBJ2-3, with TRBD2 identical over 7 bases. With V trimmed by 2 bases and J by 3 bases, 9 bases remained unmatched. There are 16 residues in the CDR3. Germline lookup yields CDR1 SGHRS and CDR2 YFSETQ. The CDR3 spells CASSLWGEGRTDTQYF. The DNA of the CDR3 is TGCGCCAGCAGCTTATGGGGGGAGGGCCGAACAGATACGCAGTATTTT.

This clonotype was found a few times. Written as DNA, the CDR3 is TGTGCCAGCAGCCCGATGACATGGGCCAGTTATGGCTACACCTTC. It codes for CASSPMTWASYGYTF. The chain carries TRBV4-2 and TRBJ1-2; D unresolved. The CDR3 extends over 15 amino acids. V was cut by 4 bases and J by 5 bases, with 17 bases left in between. Germline V gene sequence: CDR1 LGHNA, CDR2 YNFKEQ.

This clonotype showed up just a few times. The CDR3 loop is CASSSHRLDSNEQFF. The CDR3 DNA follows: TGTGCCAGCAGCTCCCACCGACTGGACTCCAATGAGCAGTTCTTC. V gene TRBV4-2 combines with J gene TRBJ2-1, with D tentatively TRBD2 (5 bases). This CDR3 has 15 amino acids. CDR1 is LGHNA, CDR2 YNFKEQ, per germline. V lost 5 bases, J lost 6 bases, and 17 bases lay in between.

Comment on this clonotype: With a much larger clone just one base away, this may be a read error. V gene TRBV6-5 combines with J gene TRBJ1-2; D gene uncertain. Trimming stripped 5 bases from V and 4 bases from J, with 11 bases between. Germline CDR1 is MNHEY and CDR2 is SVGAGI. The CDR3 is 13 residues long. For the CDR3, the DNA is TGTGCCAGCAGTAACGCCAGGAGCTATGGCTACACCTTC. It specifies CASSNARSYGYTF.

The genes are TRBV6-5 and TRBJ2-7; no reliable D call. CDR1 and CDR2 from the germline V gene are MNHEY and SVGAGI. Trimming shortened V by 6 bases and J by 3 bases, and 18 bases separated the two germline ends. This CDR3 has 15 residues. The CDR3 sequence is CASSPSKGGGYEQYF. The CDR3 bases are TGTGCCAGCAGCCCGTCAAAGGGCGGCGGCTACGAGCAGTACTTC.

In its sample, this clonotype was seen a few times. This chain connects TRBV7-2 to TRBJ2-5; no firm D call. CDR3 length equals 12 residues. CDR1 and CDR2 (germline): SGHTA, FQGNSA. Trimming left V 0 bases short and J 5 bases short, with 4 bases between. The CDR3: CASSLALETQYF. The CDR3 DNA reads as TGTGCCAGCAGCTTAGCGCTGGAGACCCAGTACTTC.

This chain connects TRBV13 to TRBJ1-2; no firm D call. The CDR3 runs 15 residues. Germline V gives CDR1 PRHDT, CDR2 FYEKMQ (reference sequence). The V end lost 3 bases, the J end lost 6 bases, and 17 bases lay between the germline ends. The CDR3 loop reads CASSLYGSQKDGYTF. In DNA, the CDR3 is TGTGCCAGCAGCTTGTATGGGTCCCAAAAGGATGGCTACACCTTC.

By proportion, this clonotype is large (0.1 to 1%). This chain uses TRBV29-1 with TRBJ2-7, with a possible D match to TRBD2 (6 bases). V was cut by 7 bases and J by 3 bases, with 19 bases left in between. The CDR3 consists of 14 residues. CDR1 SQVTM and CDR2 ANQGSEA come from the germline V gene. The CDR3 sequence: CSGSPSTSSYEQYF. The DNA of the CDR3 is TGCAGCGGATCCCCGTCGACTAGTAGCTACGAGCAGTACTTC.

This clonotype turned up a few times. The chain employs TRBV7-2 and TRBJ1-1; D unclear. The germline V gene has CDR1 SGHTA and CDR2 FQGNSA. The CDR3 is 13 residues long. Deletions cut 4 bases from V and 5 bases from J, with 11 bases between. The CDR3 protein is CASSSQVATEAFF. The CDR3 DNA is TGTGCCAGCAGCTCCCAGGTGGCTACTGAAGCTTTCTTT.